This T cell receptor beta chain was obtained from a study of blood T cell repertoires in COVID-19. Study context: The origin of the acute and convalescent COVID-19 samples was the United States, Italy and Spain.

The CDR3 spans 15 residues. Germline loops: CDR1 LGHNA, CDR2 YNFKEQ. The V and J ends lost 4 bases and 4 bases, in that order; junction bases with no gene match: 3. The authors' processing: Estimation of nucleated cell counts was performed using reference gene primer amplification. The table came from immunoSEQ multiplex PCR; TCRdb's copy has only in-frame clones and leaves some out. The DNA was the basis for D and trimming; V, J and clone size are from that table. The sample lists more than 100,000 clones; about 89% were seen once. The chain links TRBV4-2 to TRBJ1-5; TRBD1 aligns across 11 bases. Sequencing input: peripheral blood. The origin of this receptor is a man aged 45-65 years with active or convalescent COVID-19. The chain's CDR3 is CASSPRDRGNQPQHF. In DNA, the CDR3 is TGTGCCAGCAGCCCACGGGACAGGGGGAATCAGCCCCAGCATTTT.